Listed below are T cell receptor beta chains from one sample, sequenced in a study of OX40 agonist ivuxolimab in advanced cancers. Sequencing was performed with immunoSEQ multiplex PCR; in TCRdb, only in-frame clones are kept and a portion is missing. This sample has roughly 82,000 clones, with about 89% found just once. This material consisted of CD4+ or CD8+ T cells sorted from blood, taken in a trial of the OX40 agonist ivuxolimab. The origin of the receptors is an adult with an advanced solid tumor such as melanoma, head and neck, liver or kidney cancer. CDR3s include the opening cysteine and the closing phenylalanine or tryptophan. D genes are given only for firm matches.

j_call: TRBJ2-1
d_call: .
v_call: TRBV19
cdr3_length: 12
cdr3_aa: CASSIEDNEQFF

j_call: TRBJ2-5
d_call: TRBD1
v_call: TRBV11-2
cdr3_length: 17
cdr3_aa: CASRRTGGKEPKETQYF

j_call: TRBJ2-5
d_call: .
v_call: TRBV11-2
cdr3_length: 14
cdr3_aa: CASSYVRVQETQYF

j_call: TRBJ2-3
d_call: TRBD2
v_call: TRBV6-1
cdr3_length: 15
cdr3_aa: CASSDIRTSGRTQYF

j_call: TRBJ1-3
d_call: .
v_call: TRBV4-1
cdr3_length: 14
cdr3_aa: CASSQQGSGNTIYF

j_call: TRBJ1-6
d_call: .
v_call: TRBV5-4
cdr3_length: 16
cdr3_aa: CASSSAQSSYNSPLHF

j_call: TRBJ2-1
d_call: TRBD2
v_call: TRBV12-5
cdr3_length: 15
cdr3_aa: CASGFGGRDDNEQFF

j_call: TRBJ2-3
d_call: .
v_call: TRBV5-1
cdr3_length: 12
cdr3_aa: CASSFQDDTQYF

j_call: TRBJ2-1
d_call: TRBD2
v_call: TRBV18
cdr3_length: 16
cdr3_aa: CASSLQGTSGRNEQFF

j_call: TRBJ2-1
d_call: TRBD2
v_call: TRBV9
cdr3_length: 15
cdr3_aa: CASSVGLAGNNEQFF

j_call: TRBJ1-2
d_call: .
v_call: TRBV29-1
cdr3_length: 14
cdr3_aa: CSAIGWRGGYGYTF

j_call: TRBJ2-7
d_call: .
v_call: TRBV4-1
cdr3_length: 16
cdr3_aa: CASSQGGQGEAYEQYF

j_call: TRBJ2-3
d_call: .
v_call: TRBV4-1
cdr3_length: 14
cdr3_aa: CASSQDAGTDTQYF

j_call: TRBJ2-4
d_call: .
v_call: TRBV15
cdr3_length: 17
cdr3_aa: CATSSRPAGTPKNIQYF

j_call: TRBJ1-5
d_call: .
v_call: TRBV18
cdr3_length: 16
cdr3_aa: CASSPLDQGSNQPQHF

j_call: TRBJ1-2
d_call: .
v_call: TRBV28
cdr3_length: 14
cdr3_aa: CASRGRYREGGYTF

j_call: TRBJ2-2
d_call: .
v_call: TRBV9
cdr3_length: 16
cdr3_aa: CASSVRGEVVTGELFF

j_call: TRBJ1-1
d_call: .
v_call: TRBV6-1
cdr3_length: 12
cdr3_aa: CASSRGRAEAFF

j_call: TRBJ2-5
d_call: TRBD2
v_call: TRBV27
cdr3_length: 15
cdr3_aa: CASRSLGGSIAEQYF

j_call: TRBJ1-2
d_call: TRBD1
v_call: TRBV7-2
cdr3_length: 15
cdr3_aa: CASSVDRSRVYGYTF

j_call: TRBJ2-7
d_call: TRBD1
v_call: TRBV19
cdr3_length: 16
cdr3_aa: CASSVNHRGLTYEQYF

j_call: TRBJ1-5
d_call: TRBD1
v_call: TRBV6-1
cdr3_length: 15
cdr3_aa: CASRATGGGSQPQHF

j_call: TRBJ2-2
d_call: TRBD2
v_call: TRBV27
cdr3_length: 17
cdr3_aa: CASTQRTSGSLRGELFF

j_call: TRBJ1-1
d_call: .
v_call: TRBV10-3
cdr3_length: 12
cdr3_aa: CAISEAGTEAFF

j_call: TRBJ2-7
d_call: .
v_call: TRBV28
cdr3_length: 11
cdr3_aa: CASSLRGEQYF

j_call: TRBJ1-1
d_call: TRBD1
v_call: TRBV2
cdr3_length: 13
cdr3_aa: CASSPDRDTEAFF

j_call: TRBJ1-1
d_call: .
v_call: TRBV5-1
cdr3_length: 14
cdr3_aa: CASSLGPPGAEAFF

j_call: TRBJ1-1
d_call: .
v_call: TRBV7-9
cdr3_length: 15
cdr3_aa: CASSSWSAPNTEAFF

j_call: TRBJ1-2
d_call: TRBD1
v_call: TRBV10-3
cdr3_length: 14
cdr3_aa: CAITRTGEKYGYTF

j_call: TRBJ1-2
d_call: .
v_call: TRBV19
cdr3_length: 14
cdr3_aa: CASSSRGSHYGYTF

j_call: TRBJ2-3
d_call: .
v_call: TRBV9
cdr3_length: 15
cdr3_aa: CASSVEVYLTDTQYF

j_call: TRBJ2-7
d_call: .
v_call: TRBV9
cdr3_length: 14
cdr3_aa: CASSVGGISYEQYF

j_call: TRBJ1-5
d_call: .
v_call: TRBV9
cdr3_length: 16
cdr3_aa: CASSVGGGTNNQPQHF

j_call: TRBJ2-7
d_call: .
v_call: TRBV2
cdr3_length: 14
cdr3_aa: CASSEYSRVLEQYF

j_call: TRBJ1-6
d_call: .
v_call: TRBV2
cdr3_length: 15
cdr3_aa: CASGGKSSYNSPLHF

j_call: TRBJ1-1
d_call: .
v_call: TRBV5-6
cdr3_length: 15
cdr3_aa: CASSTPVGGNTEAFF

j_call: TRBJ2-2
d_call: .
v_call: TRBV4-1
cdr3_length: 15
cdr3_aa: CASSQVYRRPGELFF

j_call: TRBJ2-5
d_call: TRBD1
v_call: TRBV28
cdr3_length: 13
cdr3_aa: CASSLGGDRGAYF

j_call: TRBJ1-1
d_call: .
v_call: TRBV29-1
cdr3_length: 16
cdr3_aa: CSVGGAEKGPTTEAFF

j_call: TRBJ1-2
d_call: TRBD1
v_call: TRBV28
cdr3_length: 14
cdr3_aa: CASSLLQGWDGYTF

j_call: TRBJ2-4
d_call: .
v_call: TRBV5-1
cdr3_length: 16
cdr3_aa: CASSMGISLAKNIQYF

j_call: TRBJ1-2
d_call: TRBD1
v_call: TRBV10-3
cdr3_length: 14
cdr3_aa: CAISGTGSDYGYTF

j_call: TRBJ2-1
d_call: TRBD2
v_call: TRBV6-5
cdr3_length: 14
cdr3_aa: CASSLAGVDNEQFF

j_call: TRBJ1-5
d_call: TRBD1
v_call: TRBV19
cdr3_length: 19
cdr3_aa: CASSRTGTAAIYSNQPQHF

j_call: TRBJ1-3
d_call: .
v_call: TRBV6-6
cdr3_length: 15
cdr3_aa: CASRIRRSTGNTIYF

j_call: TRBJ2-2
d_call: .
v_call: TRBV7-9
cdr3_length: 17
cdr3_aa: CASSHDLTGTKSGELFF

j_call: TRBJ1-4
d_call: .
v_call: TRBV27
cdr3_length: 13
cdr3_aa: CASSLTVTEKLFF

j_call: TRBJ2-5
d_call: .
v_call: TRBV5-4
cdr3_length: 14
cdr3_aa: CASSLAVSKETQYF

j_call: TRBJ1-6
d_call: .
v_call: TRBV7-9
cdr3_length: 13
cdr3_aa: CASSLALNSPLHF

j_call: TRBJ1-2
d_call: TRBD1
v_call: TRBV11-3
cdr3_length: 12
cdr3_aa: CASSSGGYGYTF

j_call: TRBJ1-2
d_call: .
v_call: TRBV7-9
cdr3_length: 11
cdr3_aa: CASSPYYGYTF

j_call: TRBJ2-1
d_call: .
v_call: TRBV4-1
cdr3_length: 13
cdr3_aa: CASSQDLWGLSFF

j_call: TRBJ2-1
d_call: .
v_call: TRBV2
cdr3_length: 10
cdr3_aa: CASGGNEQFF

j_call: TRBJ1-5
d_call: .
v_call: TRBV5-1
cdr3_length: 13
cdr3_aa: CASSLGVDQPQHF

j_call: TRBJ2-7
d_call: TRBD2
v_call: TRBV2
cdr3_length: 12
cdr3_aa: CASSGLAGMKYF